This T cell receptor beta chain was recovered during a study of response to subunit inactivated influenza vaccine. TCRdb reprocessed the RT-PCR reads with MiXCR, giving one entry per CDR3 protein. The data hold approximately 500,000 distinct CDR3 sequences, with roughly a quarter observed a single time. Only a few counts were recorded for this clonotype. Germline CDR1 reads SGHRS; CDR2 reads YFSETQ. V lost 4 bases, J lost 5 bases, and 13 bases lay in between. CDR3 length: 14 amino acids. These data were likewise used in another study, on T cells expressing NK-cell markers. Per that study: Generation of TCR beta cDNA was performed by 5'RACE template switching incorporating UMIs.

The source is a man aged 50 to 60 who received an inactivated influenza vaccine. The gene calls are TRBV5-1 and TRBJ2-1, with D possibly matching TRBD2 (5 bases). The specimen comprised CD4+ T cells sorted from PBMCs, sampled 11 to 12 days after vaccination. Here the CDR3 reads CASSLVGVNNEQFF. The DNA for the CDR3 is TGCGCCAGCAGCCTTGTGGGAGTAAACAATGAGCAGTTCTTC.